The sequence of this T cell receptor beta chain was determined in a study of blood T cells in healthy people across ages. Ten or more counts support this clonotype. Primed by a sample-barcoded 5' primer and a J-beta primer mix, a second PCR proceeded for about 7 to 11 cycles. From the 5' RACE reads, TCRdb called clonotypes with MiXCR, one entry per CDR3 protein. This table has approximately 2,000,000 distinct CDR3 sequences, more than 35% appearing once. The TCR comes from a human donor in good health. The material sequenced was blood.

The CDR3 DNA is TGTGCCACCAGTGATGGGGCCGGGGCCAACGTCCTGACTTTC. Its translation: CATSDGAGANVLTF. The chain combines TRBV24-1 with TRBJ2-6; possibly TRBD1 for D (5 bases). The V and J ends lost 3 bases and 4 bases respectively, with 6 bases between them. The CDR3 sequence is 14 residues long. Germline CDR1 is KGHDR and CDR2 is SFDVKD.